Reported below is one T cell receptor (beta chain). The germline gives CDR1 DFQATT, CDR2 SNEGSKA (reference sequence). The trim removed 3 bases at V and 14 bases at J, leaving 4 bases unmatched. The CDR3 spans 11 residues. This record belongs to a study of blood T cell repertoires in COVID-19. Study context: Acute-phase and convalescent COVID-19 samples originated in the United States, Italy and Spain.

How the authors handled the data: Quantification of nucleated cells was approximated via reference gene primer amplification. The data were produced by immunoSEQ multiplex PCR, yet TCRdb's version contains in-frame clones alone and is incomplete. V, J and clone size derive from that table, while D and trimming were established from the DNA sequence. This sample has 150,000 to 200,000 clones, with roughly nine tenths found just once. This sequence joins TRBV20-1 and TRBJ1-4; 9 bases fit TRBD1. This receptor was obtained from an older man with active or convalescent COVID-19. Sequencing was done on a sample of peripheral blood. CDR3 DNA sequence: TGCAGTGCTAGCCCCGGGACAGGGCTGTTTTTT. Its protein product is CSASPGTGLFF.